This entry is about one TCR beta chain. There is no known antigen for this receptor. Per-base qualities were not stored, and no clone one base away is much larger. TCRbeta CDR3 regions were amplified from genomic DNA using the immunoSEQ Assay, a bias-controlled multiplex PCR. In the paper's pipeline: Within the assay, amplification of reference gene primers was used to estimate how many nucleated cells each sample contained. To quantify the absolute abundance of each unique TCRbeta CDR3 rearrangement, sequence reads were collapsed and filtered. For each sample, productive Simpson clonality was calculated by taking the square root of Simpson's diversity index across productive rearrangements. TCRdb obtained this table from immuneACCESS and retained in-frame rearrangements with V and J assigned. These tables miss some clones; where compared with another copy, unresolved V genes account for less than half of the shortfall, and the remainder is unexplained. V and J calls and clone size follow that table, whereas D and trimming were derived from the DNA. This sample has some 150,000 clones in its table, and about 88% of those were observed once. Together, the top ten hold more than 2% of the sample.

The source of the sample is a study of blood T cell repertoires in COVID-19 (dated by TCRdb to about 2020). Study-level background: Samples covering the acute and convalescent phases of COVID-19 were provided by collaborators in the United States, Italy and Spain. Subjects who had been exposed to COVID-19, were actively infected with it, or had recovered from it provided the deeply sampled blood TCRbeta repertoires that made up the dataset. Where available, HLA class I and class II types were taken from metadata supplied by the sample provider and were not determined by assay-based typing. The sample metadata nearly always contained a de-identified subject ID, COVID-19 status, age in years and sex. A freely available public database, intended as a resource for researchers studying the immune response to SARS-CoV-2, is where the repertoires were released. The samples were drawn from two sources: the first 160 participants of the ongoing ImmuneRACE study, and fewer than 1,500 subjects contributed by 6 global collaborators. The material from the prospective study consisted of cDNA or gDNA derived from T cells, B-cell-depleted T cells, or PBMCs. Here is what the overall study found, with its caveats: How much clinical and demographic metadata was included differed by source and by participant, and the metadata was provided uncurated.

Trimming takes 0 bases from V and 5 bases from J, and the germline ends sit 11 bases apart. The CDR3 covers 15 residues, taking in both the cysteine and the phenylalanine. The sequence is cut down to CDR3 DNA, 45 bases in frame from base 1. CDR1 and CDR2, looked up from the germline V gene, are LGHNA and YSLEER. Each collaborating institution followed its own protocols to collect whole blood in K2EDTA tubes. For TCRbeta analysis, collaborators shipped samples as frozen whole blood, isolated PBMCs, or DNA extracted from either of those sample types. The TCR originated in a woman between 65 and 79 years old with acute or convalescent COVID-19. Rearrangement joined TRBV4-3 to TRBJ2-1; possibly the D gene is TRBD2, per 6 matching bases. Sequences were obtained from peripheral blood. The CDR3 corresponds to CASSQESGAHNEQFF. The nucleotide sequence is TGCGCCAGCAGCCAAGAGTCGGGAGCGCACAATGAGCAGTTCTTC.